Listed below are T cell receptor beta chains from one sample, sequenced in a study of blood T cells in healthy people across ages. A single record per CDR3 protein comes from TCRdb applying MiXCR to the 5' RACE reads. In the table there are approximately 800,000 distinct CDR3 sequences, just under 25% of which are singletons. Another study also made use of these data, one on T cells of mothers and their children.

Specimen: blood. The receptor source for this set is a boy aged 5-17 years in good health. CDR3s include the opening cysteine and the closing phenylalanine or tryptophan. D genes are given only for firm matches. The size entry is marked missing in some rows and otherwise reads once, few, many or a size class.

j_call: TRBJ2-2
clone_size: many
v_call: TRBV4-2
d_call: -
cdr3_nt: TGTGCCAGCAGCCAAGAATTCTGGCAGGGATCCGGGGAGCTGTTTTTT
cdr3_aa: CASSQEFWQGSGELFF

j_call: TRBJ2-5
clone_size: -
v_call: TRBV7-2
d_call: TRBD1
cdr3_nt: TGTGCCAGCAGCTTTGCAGGGGGCGCGGAGACCCAGTACTTC
cdr3_aa: CASSFAGGAETQYF

j_call: TRBJ1-6
clone_size: few
v_call: TRBV4-3
d_call: TRBD1
cdr3_nt: TGCGCCAGCAGCTCTGACAGGGATGATAATTCACCCCTCCACTTT
cdr3_aa: CASSSDRDDNSPLHF

j_call: TRBJ1-1
clone_size: -
v_call: TRBV25-1
d_call: -
cdr3_nt: TGTGCCAGCAGTGACCCACTTAAGGGGGTCACTGAAGCTTTCTTT
cdr3_aa: CASSDPLKGVTEAFF

j_call: TRBJ2-3
clone_size: -
v_call: TRBV6-2/TRBV6-3
d_call: -
cdr3_nt: TGTGCCAGCAGTTACTCGTACGAGACGGGGAAGACAGATACGCAGTATTTT
cdr3_aa: CASSYSYETGKTDTQYF

j_call: TRBJ2-5
clone_size: -
v_call: TRBV28
d_call: -
cdr3_nt: TGTGCCAGCAGCAGTCCTAGTCCCGGGACCCAGTACTTC
cdr3_aa: CASSSPSPGTQYF

j_call: TRBJ1-4
clone_size: once
v_call: TRBV20-1
d_call: TRBD1
cdr3_nt: TGCAGTGCTAGAGTTTCACAGGGGACAGAAAAACTGTTTTTT
cdr3_aa: CSARVSQGTEKLFF

j_call: TRBJ2-5
clone_size: -
v_call: TRBV9
d_call: TRBD2
cdr3_nt: TGTGCCAGCAGCGTGACTAGCGGAAAAGAGACCCAGTACTTC
cdr3_aa: CASSVTSGKETQYF

j_call: TRBJ2-1
clone_size: -
v_call: TRBV4-3
d_call: -
cdr3_nt: TGCGCCAGCAGCCAACAGATGTACAGCCTATCGGGTGGGGAGCAGTTCTTC
cdr3_aa: CASSQQMYSLSGGEQFF

j_call: TRBJ2-1
clone_size: -
v_call: TRBV25-1
d_call: -
cdr3_nt: TGTGCCAGCAGCTTTATGGGACTGAACGGTGAGCAGTTCTTC
cdr3_aa: CASSFMGLNGEQFF

j_call: TRBJ2-1
clone_size: -
v_call: TRBV7-2
d_call: -
cdr3_nt: TGTGCCAGCAGCTTAGGTGACTTCTCCTACAATGAGCAGTTCTTC
cdr3_aa: CASSLGDFSYNEQFF

j_call: TRBJ2-1
clone_size: -
v_call: TRBV10-3
d_call: TRBD2
cdr3_nt: TGTGCCATCAGTGCCAAAGCGGGGCCTTCCTACAATGAGCAGTTCTTC
cdr3_aa: CAISAKAGPSYNEQFF

j_call: TRBJ1-1
clone_size: -
v_call: TRBV20-1
d_call: TRBD1
cdr3_nt: TGCAGTGCTAGATGGACAGGGGCTTCGAACACTGAAGCTTTCTTT
cdr3_aa: CSARWTGASNTEAFF

j_call: TRBJ1-2
clone_size: few
v_call: TRBV27
d_call: -
cdr3_nt: TGTGCCAGCAGTTTATCACCGGGGGCGCACAATGGCTACACCTTC
cdr3_aa: CASSLSPGAHNGYTF

j_call: TRBJ1-2
clone_size: -
v_call: TRBV30
d_call: TRBD1
cdr3_nt: TGTGCCTGGAGTTCTTATGACAGGGACTATGGCTACACCTTC
cdr3_aa: CAWSSYDRDYGYTF

j_call: TRBJ1-5
clone_size: few
v_call: TRBV28
d_call: -
cdr3_nt: TGTGCCAGCAGTTTGAAACGGCGCAATCAGCCCCAGCATTTT
cdr3_aa: CASSLKRRNQPQHF

j_call: TRBJ2-1
clone_size: -
v_call: TRBV27
d_call: TRBD2
cdr3_nt: TGTGCCAGCAGTTCCCCATGGGCGGGGGGCAATGAGCAGTTCTTC
cdr3_aa: CASSSPWAGGNEQFF

j_call: TRBJ1-3
clone_size: few
v_call: TRBV2
d_call: -
cdr3_nt: TGTGCCAGCAGTGCGCCGGCAGGAAACACCATATATTTT
cdr3_aa: CASSAPAGNTIYF

j_call: TRBJ1-5
clone_size: few
v_call: TRBV6-1
d_call: -
cdr3_nt: TGTGCCAGCAGTGACTATTTAAATCAGCCCCAGCATTTT
cdr3_aa: CASSDYLNQPQHF

j_call: TRBJ1-6
clone_size: -
v_call: TRBV7-3
d_call: TRBD1
cdr3_nt: TGTGCCAGCAGCTTAATGGGAGGGGGCTCTTCACCCCTCCACTTT
cdr3_aa: CASSLMGGGSSPLHF

j_call: TRBJ2-7
clone_size: -
v_call: TRBV4-3
d_call: TRBD1
cdr3_nt: TGCGCCAGCAGCCAAGTGGGGGGACAGGGCTACGAGCAGTACTTC
cdr3_aa: CASSQVGGQGYEQYF

j_call: TRBJ2-7
clone_size: few
v_call: TRBV20-1
d_call: -
cdr3_nt: TGCAGTGCTAGAGATCAGGCGGACTTGTTATTCTACGAGCAGTACTTC
cdr3_aa: CSARDQADLLFYEQYF

j_call: TRBJ2-1
clone_size: -
v_call: TRBV20-1
d_call: -
cdr3_nt: TGCAGTGCTAGAAATGCCGAGGACAATGAGCAGTTCTTC
cdr3_aa: CSARNAEDNEQFF

j_call: TRBJ2-1
clone_size: -
v_call: TRBV28
d_call: TRBD2
cdr3_nt: TGTGCCAGCAGTTTCCCCGGACTAGCGCCGTACAATGAGCAGTTCTTC
cdr3_aa: CASSFPGLAPYNEQFF

j_call: TRBJ2-5
clone_size: -
v_call: TRBV3-1
d_call: TRBD2
cdr3_nt: TGTGCCAGCAGCCAAGAAGGTAGCGGGGGAGGAGAGACCCAGTACTTC
cdr3_aa: CASSQEGSGGGETQYF

j_call: TRBJ2-3
clone_size: few
v_call: TRBV7-3
d_call: -
cdr3_nt: TGTGCCAGCAGCTTGGGACAACGCACAGATACGCAGTATTTT
cdr3_aa: CASSLGQRTDTQYF

j_call: TRBJ1-2
clone_size: -
v_call: TRBV10-2
d_call: -
cdr3_nt: TGCGCCAGCAGTGAACCACAGGGAGGCTACACCTTC
cdr3_aa: CASSEPQGGYTF

j_call: TRBJ2-1
clone_size: -
v_call: TRBV9
d_call: -
cdr3_nt: TGTGCCAGCAGCGTAGATTTGCGCCTCAATGAGCAGTTCTTC
cdr3_aa: CASSVDLRLNEQFF

j_call: TRBJ1-2
clone_size: -
v_call: TRBV4-3
d_call: -
cdr3_nt: TGCGCCAGCAGCCAAGTCGTTTCGGGGGGTCCTAACTATGGCTACACCTTC
cdr3_aa: CASSQVVSGGPNYGYTF

j_call: TRBJ2-5
clone_size: -
v_call: TRBV27
d_call: TRBD2
cdr3_nt: TGTGCCAGCAGTTTTCAGGGAGGGGATGAGACCCAGTACTTC
cdr3_aa: CASSFQGGDETQYF

j_call: TRBJ2-7
clone_size: few
v_call: TRBV4-3
d_call: TRBD1
cdr3_nt: TGCGCCAGCAGCCAAGAGAAAGGGACAGGATCCCACGAGCAGTACTTC
cdr3_aa: CASSQEKGTGSHEQYF

j_call: TRBJ1-5
clone_size: -
v_call: TRBV24-1
d_call: -
cdr3_nt: TGTGCCACCGGTGATTCTTTAAGCCTGGGGCCACTTAATCAGCCCCAGCATTTT
cdr3_aa: CATGDSLSLGPLNQPQHF

j_call: TRBJ2-1
clone_size: -
v_call: TRBV15
d_call: TRBD2
cdr3_nt: TGTGCCACCAGCAGAGATGGTTGGTTAGCGGGGGGCCTCGATGAGCAGTTCTTC
cdr3_aa: CATSRDGWLAGGLDEQFF

j_call: TRBJ2-6
clone_size: -
v_call: TRBV5-1
d_call: -
cdr3_nt: TGCGCCAGCAGCTTGGAACTCCGGGCCAACGTCCTGACTTTC
cdr3_aa: CASSLELRANVLTF

j_call: TRBJ2-1
clone_size: -
v_call: TRBV20-1
d_call: -
cdr3_nt: TGCAGTGCTAGAGATAGCACAGGCGGTCTCGAGCAGTTCTTC
cdr3_aa: CSARDSTGGLEQFF

j_call: TRBJ2-3
clone_size: -
v_call: TRBV5-1
d_call: -
cdr3_nt: TGCGCCAGCAGGAGGGGGGGGGCCTTGTTTAGCACAGATACGCAGTATTTT
cdr3_aa: CASRRGGALFSTDTQYF

j_call: TRBJ1-5
clone_size: -
v_call: TRBV6-1
d_call: -
cdr3_nt: TGTGCCAGCAGCTTGACCAGGGATCAGCCCCAGCATTTT
cdr3_aa: CASSLTRDQPQHF

j_call: TRBJ2-2
clone_size: few
v_call: TRBV6-2/TRBV6-3
d_call: -
cdr3_nt: TGTGCCAGCAATCCCCAGGGGTTCCCCGGGGAGCTGTTTTTT
cdr3_aa: CASNPQGFPGELFF

j_call: TRBJ2-1
clone_size: -
v_call: TRBV6-2/TRBV6-3
d_call: -
cdr3_nt: TGTGCCAGCAGTTCCGGACTGAAATACAATGAGCAGTTCTTC
cdr3_aa: CASSSGLKYNEQFF

j_call: TRBJ2-1
clone_size: few
v_call: TRBV4-2
d_call: TRBD2
cdr3_nt: TGTGCCAGCAGCCAAGTGGTAGGGACTAGCGGGAGGTATGAGCAGTTCTTC
cdr3_aa: CASSQVVGTSGRYEQFF

j_call: TRBJ2-2
clone_size: -
v_call: TRBV7-9
d_call: -
cdr3_nt: TGTGCCAGCAGAGATACGGGGGAAGGCACCGGGGAGCTGTTTTTT
cdr3_aa: CASRDTGEGTGELFF

j_call: TRBJ2-7
clone_size: few
v_call: TRBV10-3
d_call: -
cdr3_nt: TGTGCCATCAGCCCCACGGACACCTTCTACGAGCAGTACTTC
cdr3_aa: CAISPTDTFYEQYF

j_call: TRBJ2-7
clone_size: few
v_call: TRBV25-1
d_call: -
cdr3_nt: TGTGCCAGCAGTGAATTTGGGTTGGGGCACGAGCAGTACTTC
cdr3_aa: CASSEFGLGHEQYF

j_call: TRBJ2-5
clone_size: -
v_call: TRBV12-3/TRBV12-4
d_call: TRBD1
cdr3_nt: TGTGCCAGCAGGGAGAACAGGGGACAAGAGACCCAGTACTTC
cdr3_aa: CASRENRGQETQYF

j_call: TRBJ1-5
clone_size: -
v_call: TRBV20-1
d_call: -
cdr3_nt: TGCAGTGCTAGAGACCCTTCAGGGAATTGGAATCAGCCCCAGCATTTT
cdr3_aa: CSARDPSGNWNQPQHF

j_call: TRBJ2-1
clone_size: few
v_call: TRBV3-1
d_call: -
cdr3_nt: TGTGCCAGCAGCCAAGCACACCTCAATGAGCAGTTCTTC
cdr3_aa: CASSQAHLNEQFF

j_call: TRBJ2-7
clone_size: many
v_call: TRBV27
d_call: TRBD2
cdr3_nt: TGTGCCAGCAGACCCCATAGCGGGGGGGCCTACGAGCAGTACTTC
cdr3_aa: CASRPHSGGAYEQYF

j_call: TRBJ2-4
clone_size: few
v_call: TRBV10-3
d_call: -
cdr3_nt: TGTGCCATCAGTGAGTCGGAGGGCTCGGGACTAGCCAAAAACATTCAGTACTTC
cdr3_aa: CAISESEGSGLAKNIQYF

j_call: TRBJ2-2
clone_size: few
v_call: TRBV12-3/TRBV12-4
d_call: TRBD2
cdr3_nt: TGTGCCAGCAGTCCCTGGGGAGGGGTGAACACCGGGGAGCTGTTTTTT
cdr3_aa: CASSPWGGVNTGELFF

j_call: TRBJ2-7
clone_size: -
v_call: TRBV20-1
d_call: -
cdr3_nt: TGCAGTGCTAGGGCTGCCCACTCCTACGAGCAGTACTTC
cdr3_aa: CSARAAHSYEQYF

j_call: TRBJ1-3
clone_size: -
v_call: TRBV20-1
d_call: -
cdr3_nt: TGCAGTGCTAGAGATCACAGTGGAAACACCATATATTTT
cdr3_aa: CSARDHSGNTIYF

j_call: TRBJ2-7
clone_size: once
v_call: TRBV7-2
d_call: -
cdr3_nt: TGTGCCAGCAGCTTAAGGGGCCGCTCCTACGAGCAGTACTTC
cdr3_aa: CASSLRGRSYEQYF